This T cell receptor beta chain comes out of a study of control samples from healthy donors and cancer patients. Profiled with immunoSEQ multiplex PCR; TCRdb holds only in-frame clones, not every one. In the table there are 50,000 to 75,000 clones, approximately 85% of which are singletons. The CDR3 covers 12 residues. Trimming cost V 6 bases and J 6 bases, with 8 bases left between them. CDR1 is SNHLY, CDR2 FYNNEI, per germline. The TCR comes from a man in his forties in good health. Sequencing input: blood. The chain recombines TRBV2 with TRBJ2-2; D is unclear. CDR3 sequence reads: CASRKDAGELFF. The CDR3 region has the DNA TGTGCCAGCAGAAAGGACGCCGGGGAGCTGTTTTTT.